These T cell receptor beta chains were read from a single sample in a study of cytomegalovirus exposure and HLA in healthy donors. Here immunoSEQ multiplex PCR was the method, and the copy in TCRdb shows in-frame clones only, minus some. The sample lists roughly 150,000 clones, approximately 71% occurring once. The sample comprised PBMCs. The receptors were sampled from a man aged 18 to 29 in good health and CMV-seropositive. Both conserved end residues are part of each CDR3. Each record gives: clone size, J gene, V gene, D gene, CDR3 protein, CDR3 DNA. D genes are given only for firm matches. Rows may omit the clone size; those that give it use once, few, many or a size class.

clone size: -
J gene: TRBJ2-1
V gene: TRBV25-1
D gene: TRBD2
CDR3 protein: CASSEGLAGNQFF
CDR3 DNA: TGTGCCAGCAGTGAGGGACTAGCGGGAAATCAGTTCTTC

clone size: -
J gene: TRBJ2-1
V gene: TRBV29-1
D gene: TRBD2
CDR3 protein: CSVEDFRTSLFF
CDR3 DNA: TGCAGCGTTGAAGATTTCCGGACTAGTCTGTTCTTC

clone size: -
J gene: TRBJ2-3
V gene: TRBV5-6
D gene: -
CDR3 protein: CASSLGPTFTPSAQYF
CDR3 DNA: TGTGCCAGCAGCTTGGGTCCTACGTTCACCCCCTCGGCGCAGTATTTT

clone size: -
J gene: TRBJ1-5
V gene: TRBV15
D gene: -
CDR3 protein: CATSRDGGAQPQHF
CDR3 DNA: TGTGCCACCAGCAGAGATGGAGGGGCTCAGCCCCAGCATTTT

clone size: -
J gene: TRBJ2-1
V gene: TRBV11-2
D gene: -
CDR3 protein: CASSLLASYNEQFF
CDR3 DNA: TGTGCCAGCAGCTTATTAGCCTCCTACAATGAGCAGTTCTTC

clone size: -
J gene: TRBJ2-1
V gene: TRBV6-5
D gene: -
CDR3 protein: CASSYSHGESEQFF
CDR3 DNA: TGTGCCAGCAGTTACTCGCACGGGGAGAGTGAGCAGTTCTTC

clone size: -
J gene: TRBJ1-1
V gene: TRBV28
D gene: -
CDR3 protein: CASSPSVNTEAFF
CDR3 DNA: TGTGCCAGCAGTCCGTCAGTGAACACTGAAGCTTTCTTT

clone size: -
J gene: TRBJ2-2
V gene: TRBV7-8
D gene: TRBD1
CDR3 protein: CASRGRDRLAGELFF
CDR3 DNA: TGTGCCAGCAGAGGCCGGGACAGATTAGCCGGGGAGCTGTTTTTT

clone size: -
J gene: TRBJ2-1
V gene: TRBV29-1
D gene: TRBD2
CDR3 protein: CSGSRLAENNEQFF
CDR3 DNA: TGCAGCGGGTCCCGACTAGCGGAGAACAATGAGCAGTTCTTC

clone size: -
J gene: TRBJ2-7
V gene: TRBV27
D gene: -
CDR3 protein: CASSPSPGYSYEQYF
CDR3 DNA: TGTGCCAGCAGTCCATCCCCCGGTTACTCCTACGAGCAGTACTTC

clone size: -
J gene: TRBJ1-1
V gene: TRBV6-5
D gene: -
CDR3 protein: CASSYSRAGYAFF
CDR3 DNA: TGTGCCAGCAGTTACTCGCGGGCCGGGTACGCTTTCTTT

clone size: -
J gene: TRBJ2-7
V gene: TRBV7-9
D gene: TRBD2
CDR3 protein: CASSPAGASEQYF
CDR3 DNA: TGTGCCTCGTCCCCAGCGGGAGCGTCCGAGCAGTACTTC

clone size: few
J gene: TRBJ1-1
V gene: TRBV11-3
D gene: TRBD1
CDR3 protein: CASSPRTGSTEAFF
CDR3 DNA: TGTGCCAGCAGCCCACGGACAGGGAGCACTGAAGCTTTCTTT

clone size: few
J gene: TRBJ1-4
V gene: TRBV5-1
D gene: -
CDR3 protein: CASSLGVAGWSEKLFF
CDR3 DNA: TGCGCCAGCAGCCTTGGAGTGGCAGGGTGGAGTGAAAAACTGTTTTTT

clone size: few
J gene: TRBJ2-5
V gene: TRBV5-1
D gene: -
CDR3 protein: CASSPTTGAETQYF
CDR3 DNA: TGCGCCAGCAGCCCGACGACTGGGGCAGAGACCCAGTACTTC

clone size: -
J gene: TRBJ2-7
V gene: TRBV27
D gene: -
CDR3 protein: CASSLEGQSIRGEQYF
CDR3 DNA: TGTGCCAGCAGTTTAGAAGGCCAGTCGATTAGGGGCGAGCAGTACTTC

clone size: -
J gene: TRBJ2-7
V gene: TRBV14
D gene: TRBD2
CDR3 protein: CASSQGAGLAGGYEQYF
CDR3 DNA: TGTGCCAGCAGCCAAGGGGCTGGACTAGCGGGAGGCTACGAGCAGTACTTC

clone size: -
J gene: TRBJ2-1
V gene: TRBV28
D gene: TRBD2
CDR3 protein: CASRIAGEHNEQFF
CDR3 DNA: TGTGCCAGCAGAATAGCGGGAGAGCACAATGAGCAGTTCTTC

clone size: -
J gene: TRBJ2-7
V gene: TRBV5-8
D gene: -
CDR3 protein: CASSWREVQGSEQYF
CDR3 DNA: TGTGCCAGCAGCTGGAGGGAGGTTCAAGGGAGCGAGCAGTACTTC

clone size: -
J gene: TRBJ2-5
V gene: TRBV7-9
D gene: -
CDR3 protein: CASSEETQYF
CDR3 DNA: TGTGCCAGCTCCGAAGAGACCCAGTACTTC

clone size: -
J gene: TRBJ2-3
V gene: TRBV5-4
D gene: -
CDR3 protein: CASSLDWRRDTQYF
CDR3 DNA: TGTGCCAGCAGCTTGGATTGGAGGAGGGATACGCAGTATTTT

clone size: -
J gene: TRBJ2-5
V gene: TRBV5-1
D gene: -
CDR3 protein: CASSHSYRKETQYF
CDR3 DNA: TGCGCCAGCAGCCACTCCTACCGAAAAGAGACCCAGTACTTC

clone size: -
J gene: TRBJ2-3
V gene: TRBV6-1
D gene: TRBD1
CDR3 protein: CASSPRTGGSDTQYF
CDR3 DNA: TGTGCCAGCAGTCCCCGGACAGGGGGCTCAGATACGCAGTATTTT

clone size: -
J gene: TRBJ1-4
V gene: TRBV13
D gene: -
CDR3 protein: CASSLQGEKLFF
CDR3 DNA: TGTGCCAGCAGCTTACAGGGGGAAAAACTGTTTTTT

clone size: -
J gene: TRBJ2-3
V gene: TRBV11-3
D gene: TRBD2
CDR3 protein: CASSSTSGTGDTQYF
CDR3 DNA: TGTGCCAGCAGCTCGACTAGCGGGACTGGAGATACGCAGTATTTT

clone size: once
J gene: TRBJ2-2
V gene: TRBV6-5
D gene: TRBD2
CDR3 protein: CASRLAGGLAGELFF
CDR3 DNA: TGTGCCAGCAGACTAGCGGGAGGGCTTGCCGGGGAGCTGTTTTTT

clone size: few
J gene: TRBJ2-7
V gene: TRBV11-2
D gene: TRBD1
CDR3 protein: CASSLQGAYVRGEQYF
CDR3 DNA: TGTGCCAGCAGCTTACAGGGGGCGTACGTCAGGGGAGAGCAGTACTTC

clone size: -
J gene: TRBJ2-7
V gene: TRBV7-9
D gene: -
CDR3 protein: CASSSRGASGPSYEQYF
CDR3 DNA: TGTGCCAGCAGCTCCCGGGGGGCTAGCGGCCCCTCCTACGAGCAGTACTTC

clone size: once
J gene: TRBJ2-2
V gene: TRBV6-1
D gene: -
CDR3 protein: CASPREYTGELFF
CDR3 DNA: TGTGCCAGCCCCCGGGAGTACACCGGGGAGCTGTTTTTT

clone size: -
J gene: TRBJ2-5
V gene: TRBV5-1
D gene: TRBD1
CDR3 protein: CASSSPGQGGETQYF
CDR3 DNA: TGCGCCAGCAGCTCGCCAGGACAGGGCGGGGAGACCCAGTACTTC

clone size: -
J gene: TRBJ1-1
V gene: TRBV9
D gene: -
CDR3 protein: CASSVDYRNTEAFF
CDR3 DNA: TGTGCCAGCAGCGTAGATTACAGGAACACTGAAGCTTTCTTT

clone size: -
J gene: TRBJ2-7
V gene: TRBV6-1
D gene: TRBD2
CDR3 protein: CASTRGESLEQYF
CDR3 DNA: TGTGCCAGCACTCGGGGGGAGTCTCTCGAGCAGTACTTC

clone size: -
J gene: TRBJ2-4
V gene: TRBV21-1
D gene: -
CDR3 protein: CASSWAPLAGGFVAKNIQYF
CDR3 DNA: TGTGCCAGCAGCTGGGCCCCCCTAGCGGGAGGGTTCGTGGCCAAAAACATTCAGTACTTC

clone size: few
J gene: TRBJ2-7
V gene: TRBV5-1
D gene: TRBD2
CDR3 protein: CASNREGSSYEQYF
CDR3 DNA: TGCGCCAGCAACCGGGAGGGCTCCTCCTACGAGCAGTACTTC

clone size: -
J gene: TRBJ2-1
V gene: TRBV30
D gene: -
CDR3 protein: CAWRVQGRDEQFF
CDR3 DNA: TGTGCCTGGAGAGTACAGGGCCGCGATGAGCAGTTCTTC

clone size: -
J gene: TRBJ2-3
V gene: TRBV18
D gene: -
CDR3 protein: CASSPSVGVSTDTQYF
CDR3 DNA: TGTGCCAGCTCACCCTCGGTGGGCGTAAGTACAGATACGCAGTATTTT

clone size: -
J gene: TRBJ2-7
V gene: TRBV7-7
D gene: -
CDR3 protein: CASSLGESGSYEQYF
CDR3 DNA: TGTGCTAGCAGCTTAGGCGAGAGCGGCTCCTACGAGCAGTACTTC

clone size: once
J gene: TRBJ2-1
V gene: TRBV7-2
D gene: TRBD2
CDR3 protein: CASSLDSGGKNEQFF
CDR3 DNA: TGTGCCAGCAGCTTAGATAGCGGGGGGAAGAATGAGCAGTTCTTC

clone size: few
J gene: TRBJ2-2
V gene: TRBV19
D gene: -
CDR3 protein: CASSPSSRSGELFF
CDR3 DNA: TGTGCCAGTAGTCCCTCTTCTAGGTCCGGGGAGCTGTTTTTT

clone size: -
J gene: TRBJ2-5
V gene: TRBV29-1
D gene: TRBD2
CDR3 protein: CSVVLAGELVETQYF
CDR3 DNA: TGCAGCGTTGTACTAGCGGGAGAACTAGTAGAGACCCAGTACTTC

clone size: -
J gene: TRBJ1-1
V gene: TRBV5-5
D gene: TRBD1
CDR3 protein: CASSFGQGRRNTEAFF
CDR3 DNA: TGTGCCAGCAGCTTCGGACAGGGTAGGAGGAACACTGAAGCTTTCTTT

clone size: -
J gene: TRBJ2-1
V gene: TRBV15
D gene: -
CDR3 protein: CATSRESQGLDEQFF
CDR3 DNA: TGTGCCACCAGCAGAGAATCACAGGGTCTCGATGAGCAGTTCTTC

clone size: -
J gene: TRBJ2-7
V gene: TRBV7-2
D gene: TRBD1
CDR3 protein: CASSLTGGTSYEQYF
CDR3 DNA: TGTGCCAGCAGCTTGACAGGGGGGACTTCCTACGAGCAGTACTTC

clone size: -
J gene: TRBJ1-1
V gene: TRBV5-1
D gene: -
CDR3 protein: CASSLEESGGEAFF
CDR3 DNA: TGCGCCAGCAGCTTGGAGGAGTCCGGGGGTGAAGCTTTCTTT

clone size: -
J gene: TRBJ2-5
V gene: TRBV5-1
D gene: -
CDR3 protein: CASSLRGARQETQYF
CDR3 DNA: TGCGCCAGCAGCTTGCGGGGGGCCCGCCAAGAGACCCAGTACTTC

clone size: -
J gene: TRBJ2-7
V gene: TRBV4-1
D gene: -
CDR3 protein: CASSHAHEDGEQYF
CDR3 DNA: TGCGCCAGCAGCCATGCGCACGAGGATGGGGAGCAGTACTTC

clone size: few
J gene: TRBJ2-7
V gene: TRBV30
D gene: TRBD1
CDR3 protein: CAWSALGQSSYEQYF
CDR3 DNA: TGTGCCTGGAGTGCCTTGGGACAGAGCTCCTACGAGCAGTACTTC

clone size: few
J gene: TRBJ2-1
V gene: TRBV29-1
D gene: TRBD1
CDR3 protein: CSVDVQGYNEQFF
CDR3 DNA: TGCAGCGTTGACGTACAGGGGTATAATGAGCAGTTCTTC

clone size: few
J gene: TRBJ2-7
V gene: TRBV6-5
D gene: -
CDR3 protein: CASSRGSRYEQYF
CDR3 DNA: TGTGCCAGCAGTAGGGGCAGTAGGTACGAGCAGTACTTC

clone size: -
J gene: TRBJ2-7
V gene: TRBV7-2
D gene: -
CDR3 protein: CASSPQETYEQYF
CDR3 DNA: TGTGCCAGCAGCCCTCAGGAAACCTACGAGCAGTACTTC

clone size: -
J gene: TRBJ2-3
V gene: TRBV28
D gene: TRBD2
CDR3 protein: CASSLGTSGLTRVTQYF
CDR3 DNA: TGTGCCAGCAGTCTCGGGACTAGCGGGCTCACGAGGGTTACGCAGTATTTT

clone size: -
J gene: TRBJ1-6
V gene: TRBV5-1
D gene: -
CDR3 protein: CASSLGTKWDSPLHF
CDR3 DNA: TGCGCCAGCAGCTTGGGCACTAAATGGGATTCACCCCTCCACTTT

clone size: -
J gene: TRBJ1-2
V gene: TRBV27
D gene: TRBD1
CDR3 protein: CASSPRRGQGNGYTF
CDR3 DNA: TGTGCCAGCAGTCCACGTAGAGGACAGGGAAACGGCTACACCTTC

clone size: -
J gene: TRBJ2-2
V gene: TRBV27
D gene: TRBD2
CDR3 protein: CASSSPVAGEGWRELFF
CDR3 DNA: TGTGCCAGCAGTTCCCCCGTCGCCGGGGAGGGTTGGCGGGAGCTGTTTTTT

clone size: -
J gene: TRBJ2-7
V gene: TRBV5-6
D gene: TRBD1
CDR3 protein: CASSLVGAQGAYEQYF
CDR3 DNA: TGTGCCAGCAGCTTGGTTGGGGCGCAGGGGGCATACGAGCAGTACTTC

clone size: -
J gene: TRBJ2-2
V gene: TRBV9
D gene: TRBD2
CDR3 protein: CASSVVSGTYTGELFF
CDR3 DNA: TGTGCCAGCAGCGTAGTGAGCGGGACGTACACCGGGGAGCTGTTTTTT

clone size: few
J gene: TRBJ1-4
V gene: TRBV5-6
D gene: -
CDR3 protein: CASSLALAAANEKLFF
CDR3 DNA: TGTGCCAGCAGCTTGGCTTTAGCTGCGGCTAATGAAAAACTGTTTTTT